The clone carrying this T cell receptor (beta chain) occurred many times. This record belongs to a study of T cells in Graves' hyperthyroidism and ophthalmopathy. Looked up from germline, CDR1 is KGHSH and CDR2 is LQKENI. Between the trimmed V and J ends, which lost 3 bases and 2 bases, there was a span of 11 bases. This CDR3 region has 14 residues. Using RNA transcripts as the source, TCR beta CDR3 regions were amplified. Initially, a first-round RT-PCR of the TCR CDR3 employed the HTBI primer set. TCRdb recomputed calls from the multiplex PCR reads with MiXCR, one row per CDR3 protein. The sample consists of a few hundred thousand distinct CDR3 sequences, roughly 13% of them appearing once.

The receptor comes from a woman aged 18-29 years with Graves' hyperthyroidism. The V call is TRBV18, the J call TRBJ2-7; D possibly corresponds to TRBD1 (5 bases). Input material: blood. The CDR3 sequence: CASSPGQEPYEQYF. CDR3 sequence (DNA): TGTGCCAGCTCACCGGGGCAGGAACCCTACGAGCAGTACTTC.